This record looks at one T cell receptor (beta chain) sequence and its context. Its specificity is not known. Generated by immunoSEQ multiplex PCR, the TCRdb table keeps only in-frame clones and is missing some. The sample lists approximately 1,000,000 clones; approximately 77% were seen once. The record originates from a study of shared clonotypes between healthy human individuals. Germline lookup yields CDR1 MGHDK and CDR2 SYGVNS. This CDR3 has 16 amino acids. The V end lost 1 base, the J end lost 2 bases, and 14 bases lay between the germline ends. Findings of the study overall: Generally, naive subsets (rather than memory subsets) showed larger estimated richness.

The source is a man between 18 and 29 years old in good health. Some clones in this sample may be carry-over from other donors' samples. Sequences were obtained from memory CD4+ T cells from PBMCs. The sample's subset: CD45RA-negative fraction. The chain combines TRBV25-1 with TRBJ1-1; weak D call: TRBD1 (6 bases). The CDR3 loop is CASSELGMGANTEAFF. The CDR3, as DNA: TGTGCCAGCAGTGAATTAGGGATGGGGGCCAACACTGAAGCTTTCTTT. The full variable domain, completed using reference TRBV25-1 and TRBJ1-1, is EADIYQTPRYLVIGTGKKITLECSQTMGHDKMYWYQQDPGMELHLIHYSYGVNSTEKGDLSSESTVSRIRTEHFPLTLESARPSHTSQYLCASSELGMGANTEAFFGQGTRLTVV.